Listed below are T cell receptor beta chains from one sample, sequenced in a study of blood T cell repertoires in COVID-19. Assay: immunoSEQ multiplex PCR; the TCRdb copy retains only in-frame clones and omits some. Of just under 250,000 clones in the sample, 80% to 90% were seen once. Sample: PBMCs or T cells enriched from blood (not recorded which). The receptors were gathered from a woman younger than 45 who had recovered from COVID-19. Each CDR3 is given without its conserved first and last residue. Only some rows state a clone size, as once, few, many or a class for expanded clones.

cdr3_aa: ASSLDSGQSYTEAF
v_call: TRBV7-9
clone_size: .
j_call: TRBJ1-1
cdr3_length: 14

cdr3_aa: ASSLHRGDSGNTIY
v_call: TRBV7-2
clone_size: .
j_call: TRBJ1-3
cdr3_length: 14

cdr3_aa: ASRDSAGQPQH
v_call: TRBV12-3/TRBV12-4
clone_size: .
j_call: TRBJ1-5
cdr3_length: 11

cdr3_aa: ASSSPSGGGDYGYT
v_call: TRBV21-1
clone_size: .
j_call: TRBJ1-2
cdr3_length: 14

cdr3_aa: ASSPPGERPGGYT
v_call: TRBV18
clone_size: .
j_call: TRBJ1-2
cdr3_length: 13

cdr3_aa: ASSPPVTGGSNNEQF
v_call: TRBV18
clone_size: .
j_call: TRBJ2-1
cdr3_length: 15

cdr3_aa: ASSFPNLYEQY
v_call: TRBV5-5
clone_size: .
j_call: TRBJ2-7
cdr3_length: 11

cdr3_aa: ASSPLRRLTEAF
v_call: TRBV3-1/TRBV3-2
clone_size: few
j_call: TRBJ1-1
cdr3_length: 12

cdr3_aa: ASAKGRGQYGYT
v_call: TRBV19
clone_size: .
j_call: TRBJ1-2
cdr3_length: 12

cdr3_aa: ASSRNRALNTEAF
v_call: TRBV13
clone_size: once
j_call: TRBJ1-1
cdr3_length: 13

cdr3_aa: SASSPGQGRAGELF
v_call: TRBV20-1
clone_size: .
j_call: TRBJ2-2
cdr3_length: 14

cdr3_aa: ASRREMSYNEQF
v_call: TRBV28
clone_size: .
j_call: TRBJ2-1
cdr3_length: 12

cdr3_aa: SVMGFGSNQPQH
v_call: TRBV29-1
clone_size: .
j_call: TRBJ1-5
cdr3_length: 12

cdr3_aa: AISGDRNTGELF
v_call: TRBV10-3
clone_size: few
j_call: TRBJ2-2
cdr3_length: 12

cdr3_aa: ASSLGRSYEQY
v_call: TRBV5-4
clone_size: many
j_call: TRBJ2-7
cdr3_length: 11

cdr3_aa: ASSIRDRGNEQF
v_call: TRBV5-1
clone_size: .
j_call: TRBJ2-1
cdr3_length: 12

cdr3_aa: ASLRGTGRSYEQY
v_call: TRBV7-9
clone_size: .
j_call: TRBJ2-7
cdr3_length: 13

cdr3_aa: ASSPPTSRTDTQY
v_call: TRBV18
clone_size: .
j_call: TRBJ2-3
cdr3_length: 13

cdr3_aa: ASSLYSTGLTEAF
v_call: TRBV5-1
clone_size: .
j_call: TRBJ1-1
cdr3_length: 13

cdr3_aa: AISESRQSYGYT
v_call: TRBV10-3
clone_size: .
j_call: TRBJ1-2
cdr3_length: 12

cdr3_aa: ASSPTAGGPLGQF
v_call: TRBV6-2/TRBV6-3
clone_size: .
j_call: TRBJ2-1
cdr3_length: 13

cdr3_aa: ASSDGHGINQPQH
v_call: TRBV6-1
clone_size: .
j_call: TRBJ1-5
cdr3_length: 13

cdr3_aa: ASSIRDRGQETQY
v_call: TRBV19
clone_size: .
j_call: TRBJ2-5
cdr3_length: 13

cdr3_aa: ASSPRTGYTGELF
v_call: TRBV7-9
clone_size: .
j_call: TRBJ2-2
cdr3_length: 13

cdr3_aa: ASSAVAADEQF
v_call: TRBV7-2
clone_size: .
j_call: TRBJ2-1
cdr3_length: 11

cdr3_aa: ASSLSGNYGYT
v_call: TRBV28
clone_size: .
j_call: TRBJ1-2
cdr3_length: 11

cdr3_aa: ASSSPGTSGNTGELF
v_call: TRBV7-2
clone_size: .
j_call: TRBJ2-2
cdr3_length: 15

cdr3_aa: ASSTLQGNQPQH
v_call: TRBV19
clone_size: .
j_call: TRBJ1-5
cdr3_length: 12

cdr3_aa: SVEERTDTQY
v_call: TRBV29-1
clone_size: .
j_call: TRBJ2-3
cdr3_length: 10

cdr3_aa: ASSEWGTATNEKLF
v_call: TRBV25-1
clone_size: .
j_call: TRBJ1-4
cdr3_length: 14

cdr3_aa: ASSSGPSAGGVNTEAF
v_call: TRBV7-8
clone_size: once
j_call: TRBJ1-1
cdr3_length: 16

cdr3_aa: ASSKGGPGEKLF
v_call: TRBV19
clone_size: .
j_call: TRBJ1-4
cdr3_length: 12

cdr3_aa: AIGDIATYEQY
v_call: TRBV10-3
clone_size: .
j_call: TRBJ2-7
cdr3_length: 11

cdr3_aa: ASSLAGLNEQF
v_call: TRBV7-2
clone_size: .
j_call: TRBJ2-1
cdr3_length: 11

cdr3_aa: ASSKFRLAGSSYNEQF
v_call: TRBV21-1
clone_size: .
j_call: TRBJ2-1
cdr3_length: 16

cdr3_aa: ASSLTRLAGGPGTGELF
v_call: TRBV7-8
clone_size: .
j_call: TRBJ2-2
cdr3_length: 17

cdr3_aa: AMRRSPETDTEAF
v_call: TRBV10-3
clone_size: .
j_call: TRBJ1-1
cdr3_length: 13

cdr3_aa: SAGQGIETQY
v_call: TRBV29-1
clone_size: .
j_call: TRBJ2-5
cdr3_length: 10

cdr3_aa: ASSQGPGLAGYEQY
v_call: TRBV3-1/TRBV3-2
clone_size: .
j_call: TRBJ2-7
cdr3_length: 14

cdr3_aa: ASSYLTDTQY
v_call: TRBV11-2
clone_size: .
j_call: TRBJ2-3
cdr3_length: 10

cdr3_aa: ASSLVLRRNNEQF
v_call: TRBV28
clone_size: .
j_call: TRBJ2-1
cdr3_length: 13

cdr3_aa: ASSARTQRETQY
v_call: TRBV5-1
clone_size: .
j_call: TRBJ2-5
cdr3_length: 12

cdr3_aa: ASSQGPAAAYGYT
v_call: TRBV3-1/TRBV3-2
clone_size: .
j_call: TRBJ1-2
cdr3_length: 13

cdr3_aa: ASSWTGGSYEQY
v_call: TRBV6-6
clone_size: .
j_call: TRBJ2-7
cdr3_length: 12

cdr3_aa: ASSPGQGVQETQY
v_call: TRBV7-6
clone_size: .
j_call: TRBJ2-5
cdr3_length: 13

cdr3_aa: SVGGVQDSEQY
v_call: TRBV29-1
clone_size: .
j_call: TRBJ2-7
cdr3_length: 11

cdr3_aa: ASSIGQGANVLT
v_call: TRBV19
clone_size: .
j_call: TRBJ2-6
cdr3_length: 12

cdr3_aa: AWSGGMNTEAF
v_call: TRBV30
clone_size: .
j_call: TRBJ1-1
cdr3_length: 11

cdr3_aa: SLGGDQPQH
v_call: TRBV20-1
clone_size: .
j_call: TRBJ1-5
cdr3_length: 9

cdr3_aa: ASSRAPGLGAYEQY
v_call: TRBV28
clone_size: .
j_call: TRBJ2-7
cdr3_length: 14

cdr3_aa: ASSLISRTGGANVLT
v_call: TRBV7-9
clone_size: .
j_call: TRBJ2-6
cdr3_length: 15

cdr3_aa: ASSDAGRANSPLH
v_call: TRBV10-2
clone_size: .
j_call: TRBJ1-6
cdr3_length: 13

cdr3_aa: ASSLDSGQEPQH
v_call: TRBV28
clone_size: .
j_call: TRBJ1-5
cdr3_length: 12